The source of this TCR beta chain is a study of shared clonotypes between healthy human individuals. V gave up 3 bases and J gave up 8 bases, with 13 bases separating them. This CDR3 is built from 12 residues. Germline V gene lookup returns CDR1 GTSNPN and CDR2 SVGIG (reference sequence). The method was immunoSEQ multiplex PCR; TCRdb's version includes in-frame clones alone and lacks a portion of them. The sample includes some 1.5 million clones, more than 95% of them seen just once. The sample consisted of naive CD4+ T cells sorted from blood. Subset in this sample: CD45RA+ positively selected. This chain connects TRBV30 to TRBJ1-2; D possibly corresponds to TRBD1 (5 bases). The sequence derives from a young man in good health. CDR3 DNA sequence: TGTGCCTGGAGCCACCCCGGGGGAGGCTACACCTTC. It codes for CAWSHPGGGYTF.